A selection of T cell receptor beta chains follows, all from one sample in a study of cytomegalovirus exposure and HLA in healthy donors. Measured with immunoSEQ multiplex PCR; TCRdb has only the in-frame clones, and not every one. This sample has more than 95,000 clones; around four fifths occur once, and the top ten carry 20%. Sequenced input: PBMCs. All receptors come from a young man in good health and CMV-seropositive. Both conserved end residues are part of each CDR3.

CDR3 protein: CARSPALWTGGSNYGYTF
V gene: TRBV7-5
J gene: TRBJ1-2

CDR3 protein: CASSLQGQGAYEQYF
V gene: TRBV7-2
J gene: TRBJ2-7

CDR3 protein: CASSLASGGSYEQYF
V gene: TRBV11-3
J gene: TRBJ2-7

CDR3 protein: CASSSNRALNEKLFF
V gene: TRBV13
J gene: TRBJ1-4

CDR3 protein: CASSFGQDPRYEQYF
V gene: TRBV5-6
J gene: TRBJ2-7

CDR3 protein: CASSESLGVNTIYF
V gene: TRBV9
J gene: TRBJ1-3

CDR3 protein: CASSRKDSNTEAFF
V gene: TRBV5-4
J gene: TRBJ1-1

CDR3 protein: CAISLPLGDEQFF
V gene: TRBV10-3
J gene: TRBJ2-1

CDR3 protein: CASSLGGVGANVLTF
V gene: TRBV5-1
J gene: TRBJ2-6

CDR3 protein: CASTGGGNTGELFF
V gene: TRBV27
J gene: TRBJ2-2

CDR3 protein: CASSVEGLDQETQYF
V gene: TRBV9
J gene: TRBJ2-5

CDR3 protein: CASSLNQGNYGYTF
V gene: TRBV28
J gene: TRBJ1-2

CDR3 protein: CASSQDQGASNQPQHF
V gene: TRBV4-2
J gene: TRBJ1-5

CDR3 protein: CASSTWTPNYGYTF
V gene: TRBV19
J gene: TRBJ1-2

CDR3 protein: CASSSQTGDPEQYF
V gene: TRBV7-9
J gene: TRBJ2-7

CDR3 protein: CASSDPLDSLTDTQYF
V gene: TRBV6-1
J gene: TRBJ2-3

CDR3 protein: CASSQGLRLETQYF
V gene: TRBV4-1
J gene: TRBJ2-5

CDR3 protein: CASSLGGGGNQPQHF
V gene: TRBV28
J gene: TRBJ1-5

CDR3 protein: CASSIPLGGVTDTRYF
V gene: TRBV5-1
J gene: TRBJ2-3

CDR3 protein: CASSRTSPDTQYF
V gene: TRBV6-4
J gene: TRBJ2-3

CDR3 protein: CASSRLDRDQRKLFF
V gene: TRBV6-1
J gene: TRBJ1-4

CDR3 protein: CASSPGLATEQYF
V gene: TRBV7-7
J gene: TRBJ2-7

CDR3 protein: CASSPGTGSGYTF
V gene: TRBV28
J gene: TRBJ1-2

CDR3 protein: CACLAAEAQHF
V gene: TRBV30
J gene: TRBJ1-5

CDR3 protein: CASSLRLPSYGYTF
V gene: TRBV5-1
J gene: TRBJ1-2

CDR3 protein: CASSAGPSGQPQHF
V gene: TRBV9
J gene: TRBJ1-5

CDR3 protein: CASSLVTSETQYF
V gene: TRBV7-2
J gene: TRBJ2-5

CDR3 protein: CASTLDTGEDYGYTF
V gene: TRBV28
J gene: TRBJ1-2

CDR3 protein: CAWSPGTSAEAFF
V gene: TRBV30
J gene: TRBJ1-1

CDR3 protein: CASSLDFSGDYNEQFF
V gene: TRBV7-2
J gene: TRBJ2-1

CDR3 protein: CASSQDAGRGSYNEQFF
V gene: TRBV4-1
J gene: TRBJ2-1

CDR3 protein: CASSLAPGDLNQPQHF
V gene: TRBV5-1
J gene: TRBJ1-5